This T cell receptor beta chain emerged from a study of early T cells in non-severe SARS-CoV-2 infection (dated by TCRdb to about 2021). At the level of the whole study: Bulk RNA from unsorted whole blood was used for TCR sequencing, so alpha and beta chains could not be paired. What the study reported, not specific to this receptor: VDJdb matching was skewed toward anti-spike CD8 responses and likely underestimated virus-specific expansions, missing private and CD4 specificities.

A case-control design nested within a healthcare worker cohort in London, UK, was used, with weekly nasopharyngeal swab PCR tests and blood sampling performed. Healthcare workers were recruited during the week of the UK lockdown, between 23 and 31 March 2020, and followed weekly for up to about 16 weeks. The protocol used for the library was 5' RACE. TCRdb lists the instrument as NextSeq 500. Unique molecular identifiers were attached to individual cDNA molecules in the TCR library protocol so that sequencing error and PCR bias could be corrected. TCR alpha and beta chains were both sequenced, and the abundances of alpha and beta sequences in each sample were closely correlated with each other. The source study handled its data this way. Decombinator V4 was used to perform V gene, J gene and CDR3 annotation of TCR sequences. Expanded TCRs were defined as changing significantly between any two time points under a Poisson model with p below 0.0001. TCR abundances were normalised to the total number of TCRs sequenced in each sample and reported as counts per million. MAIT TCRs were defined by TRAV1-2 paired with TRAJ12, TRAJ20 or TRAJ33, and iNKT TCRs by TRAV10 paired with TRAJ18. VDJdb, accessed 1 November 2021, was searched for CMV, EBV and SARS-CoV-2 annotated TCRs, excluding TCRs annotated for multiple antigens. TCRdb's own reprocessing of the public reads used fastp at Q25 and MiXCR and kept productive beta chains. Each entry merges the rows of one CDR3 protein and shows their most common DNA and genes. The V and J calls here are based on TCRdb, not the publication. The sample table shows 90,000 to 130,000 distinct CDR3 sequences, and over 10% are seen once. Together, the top ten hold less than 3.5% of the sample.

Comments on this clonotype: The antigen it recognizes is unknown. The sample holds no much larger clone one base away, and base qualities are not on file.

The germline ends are 15 bases apart after V is trimmed by 3 bases and J by 0 bases. Taken from the germline V gene, the CDR1 and CDR2 loops are SNHLY and FYNNEI. Including cysteine and phenylalanine, the CDR3 has 16 amino acids. Only CDR3 DNA is held: 48 bases, read in frame from base 1. Input material: whole blood. This sequence was found in an adult who was a healthcare worker with PCR-confirmed SARS-CoV-2 infection or an uninfected control (not recorded which). The rearrangement combines TRBV2 with TRBJ2-7; no confident D gene assignment can be made. CDR3 sequence: CASSDLRAVGSYEQYF. The DNA sequence follows: TGTGCCAGCAGTGATCTTCGGGCAGTCGGCTCCTACGAGCAGTACTTC.